Listed below are T cell receptor beta chains from one sample, sequenced in a study of blood T cell repertoires in COVID-19. Sequenced by immunoSEQ multiplex PCR; TCRdb stores in-frame clones only, minus some. Among around 250,000 clones listed, 89% were seen once. The sequencing sample was made of peripheral blood. These receptors came from a woman in her 40s who had recovered from COVID-19. Both conserved end residues are part of each CDR3. Fields, in order: J gene, clone size, V gene, D gene, CDR3 protein, CDR3 DNA. A D gene is named only where the DNA matches it firmly. Not all rows give a size; the values are once, few, many and, for expanded clones, a class.

TRBJ1-3 . TRBV3-1/TRBV3-2 . CASSQGHSGNTIYF TGTGCCAGCAGCCAAGGGCATTCGGGAAACACCATATATTTT
TRBJ2-5 . TRBV2 . CAGGQYQETQYF TGTGCCGGCGGACAGTACCAAGAGACCCAGTACTTC
TRBJ1-1 . TRBV7-3 . CASSKSPRMNTEAFF TGTGCCAGCAGCAAAAGCCCGAGAATGAACACTGAAGCTTTCTTT
TRBJ1-1 . TRBV18 TRBD1 CASSHERTGWGEAFF TGTGCCAGCTCACATGAACGGACAGGTTGGGGAGAAGCTTTCTTT
TRBJ1-2 . TRBV11-2 TRBD1 CASSLDWQGARGYTF TGTGCCAGCAGCTTAGATTGGCAGGGGGCGCGTGGCTACACCTTC
TRBJ1-2 . TRBV5-1 . CASSAIGRGDGYTF TGCGCCAGCAGCGCCATTGGCAGGGGCGATGGCTACACCTTC
TRBJ2-3 once TRBV6-6 TRBD1 CASSSRQGDTDTQYF TGTGCCAGCAGTTCCCGACAGGGTGACACAGATACGCAGTATTTT
TRBJ2-3 . TRBV5-6 TRBD2 CASSLTSVWATDTQYF TGTGCCAGCAGCTTGACTAGCGTTTGGGCCACAGATACGCAGTATTTT
TRBJ1-1 . TRBV11-3 TRBD1 CASSSQGSNTEAFF TGTGCCAGCAGCTCACAGGGGTCGAACACTGAAGCTTTCTTT
TRBJ1-3 . TRBV6-5 . CASSPGRTGGNTIYF TGTGCCAGCAGTCCAGGGCGGACGGGTGGAAACACCATATATTTT
TRBJ1-2 . TRBV3-1/TRBV3-2 TRBD1 CASSQSTGGLFRYGYTF TGTGCCAGCAGCCAAAGTACAGGGGGCCTTTTTCGGTATGGCTACACCTTC
TRBJ2-6 few TRBV6-1 TRBD1 CASSEDWTGLFSGANVLTF TGTGCCAGCAGTGAAGATTGGACAGGGCTTTTCTCTGGGGCCAACGTCCTGACTTTC
TRBJ1-1 . TRBV20-1 . CSARRGLEAFF TGCAGTGCTAGGAGAGGGTTGGAAGCTTTCTTT
TRBJ2-1 . TRBV2 TRBD1 CASTMDRGGRNEQFF TGTGCCAGCACGATGGACAGGGGGGGGCGGAATGAGCAGTTCTTC
TRBJ2-5 . TRBV18 . CASSPPWRETQYF TGTGCCAGCTCACCACCATGGAGAGAGACCCAGTACTTC
TRBJ2-3 . TRBV30 . CAWAFSVSQSTDTQYF TGTGCCTGGGCATTCTCGGTCTCCCAAAGCACAGATACGCAGTATTTT
TRBJ2-3 . TRBV9 TRBD1 CASSIRTGADTQYF TGTGCCAGCAGCATCAGGACAGGGGCCGATACGCAGTATTTT
TRBJ1-2 . TRBV5-1 . CASSLDSLYGYTF TGCGCCAGCAGTCTAGACAGTCTCTATGGCTACACCTTC